This T cell receptor (beta chain) was sequenced in a study of cytomegalovirus exposure and HLA in healthy donors. 13 Jbeta primers and 60 Vbeta primers were used for the PCR. Here immunoSEQ multiplex PCR was the method, and the copy in TCRdb shows in-frame clones only, minus some. Of about 250,000 clones listed, 80% are singletons. The CDR3 sequence is 15 residues long. Germline lookup yields CDR1 SGHTS and CDR2 YDEGEE. With 4 bases removed from V and 3 bases from J, the gap between germline ends came to 13 bases. Healthy bone marrow donors made up the donors. Though probably carrying unrecorded immune exposures, donors were nominally healthy at sampling.

The chain couples TRBV5-8 to TRBJ1-4; the D gene is possibly TRBD1 (5 bases). This TCR was sampled from a girl aged 2 to 9 in good health and CMV-seronegative. Sequencing was carried out using PBMCs. In nucleotides, the CDR3 is TGTGCCAGCAGCGAGGAGGGGAATCCTAATGAAAAACTGTTTTTT. Protein product: CASSEEGNPNEKLFF.